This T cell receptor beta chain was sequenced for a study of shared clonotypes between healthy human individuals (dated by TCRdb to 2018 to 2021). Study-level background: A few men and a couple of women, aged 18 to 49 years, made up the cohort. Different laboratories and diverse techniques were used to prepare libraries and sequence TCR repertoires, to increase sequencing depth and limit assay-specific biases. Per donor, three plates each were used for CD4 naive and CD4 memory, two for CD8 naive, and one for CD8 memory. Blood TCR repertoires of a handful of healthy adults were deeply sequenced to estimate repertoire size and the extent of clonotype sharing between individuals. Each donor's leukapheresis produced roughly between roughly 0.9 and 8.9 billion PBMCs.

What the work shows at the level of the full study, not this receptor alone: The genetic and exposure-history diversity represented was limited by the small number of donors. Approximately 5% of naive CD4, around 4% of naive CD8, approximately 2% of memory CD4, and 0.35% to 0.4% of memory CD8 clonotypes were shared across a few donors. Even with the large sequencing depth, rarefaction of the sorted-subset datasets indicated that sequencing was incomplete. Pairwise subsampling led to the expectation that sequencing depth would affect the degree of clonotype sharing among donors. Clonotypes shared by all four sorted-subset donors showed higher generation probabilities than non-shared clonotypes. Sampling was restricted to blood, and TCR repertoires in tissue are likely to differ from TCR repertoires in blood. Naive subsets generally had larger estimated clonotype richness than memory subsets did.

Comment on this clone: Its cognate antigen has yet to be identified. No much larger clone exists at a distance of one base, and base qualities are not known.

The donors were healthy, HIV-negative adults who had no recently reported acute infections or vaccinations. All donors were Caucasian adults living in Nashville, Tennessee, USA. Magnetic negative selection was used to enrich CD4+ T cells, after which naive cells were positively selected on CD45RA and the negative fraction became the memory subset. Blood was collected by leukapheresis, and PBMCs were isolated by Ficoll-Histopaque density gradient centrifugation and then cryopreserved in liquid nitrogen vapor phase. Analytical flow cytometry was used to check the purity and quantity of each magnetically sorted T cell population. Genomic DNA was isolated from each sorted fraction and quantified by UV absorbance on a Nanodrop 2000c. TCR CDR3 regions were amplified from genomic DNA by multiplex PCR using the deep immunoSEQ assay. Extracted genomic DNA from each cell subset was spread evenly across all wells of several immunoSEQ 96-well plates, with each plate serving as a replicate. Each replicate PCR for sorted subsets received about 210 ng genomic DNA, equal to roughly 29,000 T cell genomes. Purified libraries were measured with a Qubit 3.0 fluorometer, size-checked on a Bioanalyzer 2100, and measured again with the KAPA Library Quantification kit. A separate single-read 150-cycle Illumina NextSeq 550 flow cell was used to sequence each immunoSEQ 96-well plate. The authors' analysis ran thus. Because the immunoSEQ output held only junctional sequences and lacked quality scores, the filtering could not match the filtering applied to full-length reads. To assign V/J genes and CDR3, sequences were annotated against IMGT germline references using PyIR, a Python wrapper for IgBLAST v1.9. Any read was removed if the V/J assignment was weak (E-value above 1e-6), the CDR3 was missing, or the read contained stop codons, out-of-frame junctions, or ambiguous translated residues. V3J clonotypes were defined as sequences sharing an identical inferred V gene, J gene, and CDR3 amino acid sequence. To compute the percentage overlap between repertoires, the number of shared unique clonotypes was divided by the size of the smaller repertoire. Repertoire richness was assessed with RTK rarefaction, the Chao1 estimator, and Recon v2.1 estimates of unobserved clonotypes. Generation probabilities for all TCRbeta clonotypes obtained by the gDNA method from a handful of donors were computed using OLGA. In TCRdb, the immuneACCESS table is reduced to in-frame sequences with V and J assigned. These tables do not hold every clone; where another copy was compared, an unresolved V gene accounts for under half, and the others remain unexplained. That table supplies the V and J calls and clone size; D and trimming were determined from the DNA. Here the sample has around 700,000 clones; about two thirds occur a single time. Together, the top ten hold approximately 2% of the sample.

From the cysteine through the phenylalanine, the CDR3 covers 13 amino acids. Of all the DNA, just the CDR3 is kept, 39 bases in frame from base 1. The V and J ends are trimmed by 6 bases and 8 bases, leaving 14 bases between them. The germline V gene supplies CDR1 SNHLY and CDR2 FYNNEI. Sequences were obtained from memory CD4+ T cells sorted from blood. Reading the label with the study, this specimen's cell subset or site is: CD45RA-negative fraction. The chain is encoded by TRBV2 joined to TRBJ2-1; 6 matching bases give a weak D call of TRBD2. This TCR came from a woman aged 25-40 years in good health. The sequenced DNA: TGTGCCAGCAGGAACCCGACTAGGCATGAGCAGTTCTTC. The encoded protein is CASRNPTRHEQFF.